This T cell receptor beta chain was sequenced in a study of technical replicates of blood from a few donors. Profiling relied on immunoSEQ multiplex PCR, and the TCRdb table lists in-frame clones only, not all of them. The sample lists 65,000 to 80,000 clones; under 99% were seen once. Germline trimming cut 5 bases from V and 5 bases from J; bases unmatched to any gene: 10. From germline, CDR1 is MNHEY and CDR2 SMNVEV (reference sequence). CDR3 length: 16 amino acids. The chain employs TRBV27 and TRBJ2-3, with 10 bases fitting TRBD1. The source of this sequence is a human donor in good health. The sequencing sample was made of T cells isolated from PBMCs. The CDR3 DNA sequence: TGTGCCAGCAGTCCCGCCGGGACAGGGGAGGGAGATACGCAGTATTTT. Its protein product is CASSPAGTGEGDTQYF.